A selection of T cell receptor beta chains follows, all from one sample in a study of blood T cell repertoires in COVID-19. Using immunoSEQ multiplex PCR, the repertoire was profiled, and TCRdb retains in-frame clones only, with some absent. The data hold approximately 210,000 clones, with about 76% observed a single time. The sequenced sample consisted of PBMCs or T cells enriched from blood (not recorded which). These receptors all stem from a woman between 50 and 59 years old with acute COVID-19. Both conserved end residues are part of each CDR3. D genes are given only for firm matches. Expanded clones are given a class, and other clones once, few, many or no size at all.

size: NA
V: TRBV4-1
length: 17
J: TRBJ2-7
D: NA
DNA: TGCGCCAGCAGCCCGGAGCAACTAGCCCCGTCCTCCTACGAGCAGTACTTC
CDR3: CASSPEQLAPSSYEQYF

size: NA
V: TRBV28
length: 15
J: TRBJ2-6
D: TRBD1
DNA: TGTGCCAGCAGTTTCGGGACAGCTGGGGCCAACGTCCTGACTTTC
CDR3: CASSFGTAGANVLTF

size: NA
V: TRBV5-1
length: 15
J: TRBJ1-2
D: NA
DNA: TGCGCCAGCAGTTCTGCCGGGGAGGGTGTTAGTGGCTACACCTTC
CDR3: CASSSAGEGVSGYTF

size: NA
V: TRBV18
length: 17
J: TRBJ1-4
D: TRBD1
DNA: TGTGCCAGCTCCCCGACCGGGACAGGGATACAAGGTGAAAAACTGTTTTTT
CDR3: CASSPTGTGIQGEKLFF

size: once
V: TRBV3-1/TRBV3-2
length: 16
J: TRBJ1-6
D: NA
DNA: TGTGCCAGCAGCCCACTAGTGGGGATCTATAATTCACCCCTCCACTTT
CDR3: CASSPLVGIYNSPLHF

size: NA
V: TRBV3-1/TRBV3-2
length: 16
J: TRBJ2-3
D: TRBD1
DNA: TGTGCCAGCAGCCCGCGAACGGGACAGGGCTCAGATACGCAGTATTTT
CDR3: CASSPRTGQGSDTQYF

size: NA
V: TRBV7-2
length: 16
J: TRBJ2-1
D: TRBD2
DNA: TGTGCCAGCAGCCCGGCACAGGCGGGGGTATACAATGAGCAGTTCTTC
CDR3: CASSPAQAGVYNEQFF

size: once
V: TRBV29-1
length: 13
J: TRBJ2-7
D: TRBD2
DNA: TGCAGCGTTGAGCCTAGCGGTCCGGGCGAGCAGTACTTC
CDR3: CSVEPSGPGEQYF

size: once
V: TRBV7-9
length: 15
J: TRBJ1-4
D: TRBD1
DNA: TGTGCCAGCAGCTTAGATGGCAGGGGGCTAGAAAAACTGTTTTTT
CDR3: CASSLDGRGLEKLFF

size: NA
V: TRBV19
length: 14
J: TRBJ1-4
D: NA
DNA: TGTGCCAGTAGGCTGGGCCAGTTGAATGAAAAACTGTTTTTT
CDR3: CASRLGQLNEKLFF

size: NA
V: TRBV7-9
length: 14
J: TRBJ2-7
D: NA
DNA: TGTGCCAGCAGCTTAGATGAGGGCCCCTACGAGCAGTACTTC
CDR3: CASSLDEGPYEQYF

size: NA
V: TRBV7-9
length: 13
J: TRBJ2-7
D: NA
DNA: TGTGCCAGCAGCCCAGACAGGACCTACGAGCAGTACTTC
CDR3: CASSPDRTYEQYF

size: NA
V: TRBV2
length: 16
J: TRBJ2-1
D: TRBD1
DNA: TGTGCCAGCAGTGAGGATCGACAGGGTCCATACAATGAGCAGTTCTTC
CDR3: CASSEDRQGPYNEQFF

size: NA
V: TRBV18
length: 17
J: TRBJ2-3
D: TRBD2
DNA: TGTGCCAGCTCACCGACGTTAGCGGGAACTAGCACAGATACGCAGTATTTT
CDR3: CASSPTLAGTSTDTQYF

size: NA
V: TRBV7-2
length: 12
J: TRBJ2-7
D: NA
DNA: TGTGCCAGCAGCTTACGGGGGTTGGAGCAGTACTTC
CDR3: CASSLRGLEQYF

size: once
V: TRBV28
length: 14
J: TRBJ2-7
D: NA
DNA: TGTGCCAGCAGTGTACAGGGAGGGCCCTACGAGCAGTACTTC
CDR3: CASSVQGGPYEQYF

size: NA
V: TRBV30
length: 13
J: TRBJ1-5
D: NA
DNA: TGTGCCTGGAGTGGGTCAGGGCAGCTGCCCCAGCATTTT
CDR3: CAWSGSGQLPQHF

size: NA
V: TRBV7-9
length: 18
J: TRBJ2-6
D: NA
DNA: TGTGCCAGCAGCGGTGGGTATACAGGGCAATCTGGGGCCAACGTCCTGACTTTC
CDR3: CASSGGYTGQSGANVLTF

size: NA
V: TRBV2
length: 13
J: TRBJ1-2
D: NA
DNA: TGTGCCAGCATTCGTCAGATGGACTATGGCTACACCTTC
CDR3: CASIRQMDYGYTF

size: NA
V: TRBV19
length: 14
J: TRBJ1-4
D: TRBD1
DNA: TGTGCCAGTAGTTTTACAGGGGTGAATGGAAAACTGTTTTTT
CDR3: CASSFTGVNGKLFF

size: NA
V: TRBV27
length: 13
J: TRBJ1-5
D: NA
DNA: TGTGCCAGCTCGCAGGGGAGGGCTCAGCCCCAGCATTTT
CDR3: CASSQGRAQPQHF

size: NA
V: TRBV9
length: 17
J: TRBJ2-5
D: TRBD2
DNA: TGTGCCAGCAGCGTCGGGACTAGCGGGCAGTTGGGGGCGACCCAGTACTTC
CDR3: CASSVGTSGQLGATQYF

size: NA
V: TRBV3-1/TRBV3-2
length: 14
J: TRBJ2-7
D: NA
DNA: TGTGCCAGCAGCCAAGCTTCGGGTGGCTACGAGCAGTACTTC
CDR3: CASSQASGGYEQYF

size: NA
V: TRBV4-2
length: 18
J: TRBJ2-1
D: TRBD2
DNA: TGTGCCAGCAGCCACGTCGGGACTAGCGCGCTATCCTACAATGAGCAGTTCTTC
CDR3: CASSHVGTSALSYNEQFF

size: NA
V: TRBV18
length: 16
J: TRBJ2-3
D: TRBD2
DNA: TGTGCCAGCTCACCACCCGGGACTAGCGGTACAGATACGCAGTATTTT
CDR3: CASSPPGTSGTDTQYF

size: few
V: TRBV7-2
length: 18
J: TRBJ2-3
D: TRBD2
DNA: TGTGCCAGCAGCTTAGTTTCGCTAGCGGGAGACCTTCTAGATACGCAGTATTTT
CDR3: CASSLVSLAGDLLDTQYF

size: NA
V: TRBV4-3
length: 13
J: TRBJ1-1
D: NA
DNA: TGCGCCAGCAGCCAGGACAGGAACACTGAAGCTTTCTTT
CDR3: CASSQDRNTEAFF

size: NA
V: TRBV28
length: 17
J: TRBJ2-1
D: NA
DNA: TGTGCCAGCAGTTTATTCTTGGTTGGCAGTACCTACAATGAGCAGTTCTTC
CDR3: CASSLFLVGSTYNEQFF

size: NA
V: TRBV30
length: 13
J: TRBJ2-1
D: NA
DNA: TGTGCCTGGGGGATAGATGACTACAATGAGCAGTTCTTC
CDR3: CAWGIDDYNEQFF

size: NA
V: TRBV3-1/TRBV3-2
length: 15
J: TRBJ2-7
D: NA
DNA: TGTGCCAGCAGCCAAGCGTACACAGGGTCCTACGAGCAGTACTTC
CDR3: CASSQAYTGSYEQYF

size: once
V: TRBV29-1
length: 14
J: TRBJ2-1
D: TRBD1
DNA: TGCAGCACGATCCCGGGACAGGGGGGGAATGAGCAGTTCTTC
CDR3: CSTIPGQGGNEQFF

size: many
V: TRBV6-2/TRBV6-3
length: 15
J: TRBJ2-5
D: TRBD2
DNA: TGTGCCAGCAGTCTGCTAGCGGAAAACCAAGAGACCCAGTACTTC
CDR3: CASSLLAENQETQYF

size: NA
V: TRBV28
length: 13
J: TRBJ1-5
D: NA
DNA: TGTGCCAGCAGCTATGTGGGAGGTCAGCCCCAGCATTTT
CDR3: CASSYVGGQPQHF

size: NA
V: TRBV10-3
length: 17
J: TRBJ2-1
D: TRBD2
DNA: TGTGCCATCAGTGAGTCGACTCTGAGCGGGAGTAAGAATGAGCAGTTCTTC
CDR3: CAISESTLSGSKNEQFF

size: NA
V: TRBV7-9
length: 17
J: TRBJ2-7
D: TRBD2
DNA: TGTGCCAGCAGCCTGACTAGCGGGAGGGTTGACTCCTACGAGCAGTACTTC
CDR3: CASSLTSGRVDSYEQYF

size: NA
V: TRBV28
length: 18
J: TRBJ2-3
D: TRBD2
DNA: TGTGCCACCATTCGTCGCCTAGCGGGAGCGGGTCCGACAGATACGCAGTATTTT
CDR3: CATIRRLAGAGPTDTQYF

size: NA
V: TRBV12-5
length: 16
J: TRBJ2-2
D: TRBD1
DNA: TGTGCTAGTGGTCCGGGACAGGGGGGAAAAACCAGGGAGCTGTTTTTT
CDR3: CASGPGQGGKTRELFF

size: NA
V: TRBV9
length: 15
J: TRBJ1-1
D: TRBD1
DNA: TGTGCCAGCAGCACAGGACAGGGTAGAGGTACTGAAGCTTTCTTT
CDR3: CASSTGQGRGTEAFF

size: NA
V: TRBV2
length: 15
J: TRBJ2-2
D: TRBD1
DNA: TGTGCCAGCAGTCCGGGACAGGGGTACACCGGGGAGCTGTTTTTT
CDR3: CASSPGQGYTGELFF

size: NA
V: TRBV5-1
length: 15
J: TRBJ2-1
D: NA
DNA: TGCGCCAGCAGCTTGGGAGGGGGTCCTTACAATGAGCAGTTCTTC
CDR3: CASSLGGGPYNEQFF

size: NA
V: TRBV27
length: 17
J: TRBJ2-7
D: NA
DNA: TGTGCCAGCAGTCCGCCGGGGGTAAGCACCAGCGTGTACGAGCAGTACTTC
CDR3: CASSPPGVSTSVYEQYF

size: NA
V: TRBV6-1
length: 15
J: TRBJ2-1
D: TRBD1
DNA: TGTGCCAGCAGTGAAATGGGACAGGTCGGCGATGAGCAGTTCTTC
CDR3: CASSEMGQVGDEQFF

size: NA
V: TRBV28
length: 11
J: TRBJ2-7
D: NA
DNA: TGTGCCAGCTATAGTTTTAACGAGCAGTACTTC
CDR3: CASYSFNEQYF

size: NA
V: TRBV2
length: 15
J: TRBJ1-3
D: TRBD1
DNA: TGTGCCAGCAGTGGGACAGGCCAACGGGGAGACACCATATATTTT
CDR3: CASSGTGQRGDTIYF

size: few
V: TRBV28
length: 16
J: TRBJ2-7
D: NA
DNA: TGTGCCAGCAGTTCGTCCCGGGGAAGGAGCTCCTACGAGCAGTACTTC
CDR3: CASSSSRGRSSYEQYF

size: NA
V: TRBV5-1
length: 15
J: TRBJ1-4
D: TRBD1
DNA: TGCGCCAGCAGCTTGTTGGGACAGGGCCGCGAAAAACTGTTTTTT
CDR3: CASSLLGQGREKLFF